One sample yielded the 8 T cell receptor beta chains listed below, sequenced in a study of blood T cell repertoires in COVID-19. Only in-frame clones appear in the TCRdb table, and some are missing; sequencing was by immunoSEQ multiplex PCR. The sample holds tens of thousands of clones; about 83% are singletons and the top ten take 5.9%. Sequencing input: peripheral blood. The receptor set was obtained from a woman aged 55-69 years with acute or convalescent COVID-19.

The chain couples TRBV7-9 to TRBJ2-3; 8 nucleotides align to TRBD2. In germline, CDR1 is SEHNR, CDR2 FQNEAQ (reference sequence). CDR3 size: 15 residues. The V gene end was trimmed by 1 base and the J gene end by 6 bases; junction bases not matched to a gene: 6. The CDR3 is CASSLEARGADTQYF. CDR3 DNA: TGTGCCAGCAGCTTAGAGGCGCGGGGGGCCGATACGCAGTATTTT.

The genes are TRBV5-6 and TRBJ2-1; 7 bases agree with TRBD1. The length of the CDR3 is 16 residues. Trimming removed 4 bases from V and 0 bases from J; junction bases left unmatched: 7. Germline CDR1 reads SGHDT; CDR2 reads YYEEEE. Written as DNA, the CDR3 is TGTGCCAGCAGCCTAGGGACAGCATTCTCCTACAATGAGCAGTTCTTC. It encodes CASSLGTAFSYNEQFF.

This clone came up once. This rearrangement joins TRBV24-1 to TRBJ2-1; D is perhaps TRBD2 (5 bases). The CDR3 runs to 14 residues. The V end lost 9 bases, the J end lost 2 bases, and 13 bases lay between the germline ends. Per the germline V gene, CDR1 is KGHDR and CDR2 is SFDVKD. The CDR3 here is CATRRTGAYNEQFF. CDR3 nucleotide sequence: TGTGCCACCCGGAGAACCGGGGCCTACAATGAGCAGTTCTTC.

The chain uses TRBV15 and TRBJ2-1; 12 bases line up with TRBD1. The CDR3 consists of 19 residues. Unmatched junction bases numbered 13, after V lost 1 base and J lost 6 bases. The germline V gene has CDR1 LNHNV and CDR2 YYDKDF (reference sequence). The CDR3 protein is CATSRARDRGRVRPNEQFF. The CDR3 DNA is TGTGCCACCAGCAGAGCTAGGGACAGGGGGCGCGTACGGCCCAATGAGCAGTTCTTC.

This clone showed up just once. CDR3 protein: CASSLSPRFYGYTF. The CDR3 DNA sequence: TGTGCCAGCAGTTTATCGCCCAGATTCTATGGCTACACCTTC. The J gene is TRBJ1-2, the V gene TRBV27; D unresolved. Germline V gene data show CDR1 as MNHEY and CDR2 as SMNVEV (reference sequence). V lost 0 bases to trimming and J lost 4 bases, with 9 bases between them. The CDR3 spans 14 residues.

The CDR3 sequence is CASSPNSGTGTMNTEAFF. The CDR3 DNA is TGTGCCAGCAGCCCAAATTCCGGGACAGGGACCATGAACACTGAAGCTTTCTTT. This sequence joins TRBV3-1 (or the pseudogene TRBV3-2) and TRBJ1-1; 9 bases are a match to TRBD1. CDR3 size: 18 residues. Germline V gene data show CDR1 as LGHDT and CDR2 as YNNKEL (reference sequence). V shed 4 bases and J 0 bases; nucleotides not matched to a gene: 12.

The chain uses TRBV29-1 and TRBJ2-1, with TRBD2 matching 7 bases. CDR3 size: 12 residues. The V segment lost 7 bases and the J segment 6 bases; nucleotides outside the gene matches: 6. Germline V lookup: CDR1 SQVTM, CDR2 ANQGSEA. The DNA for the CDR3 is TGCAGCGGGGAAACTAGCGTCAATGAGCAGTTCTTC. Its translation is CSGETSVNEQFF.

The table lists this clone with a count of one. This chain connects TRBV2 to TRBJ2-5; D gene unclear. The CDR3 is 13 amino acids. V lost 6 bases, J lost 2 bases, and 10 bases lay in between. Looked up from germline, CDR1 is SNHLY and CDR2 is FYNNEI. CDR3 loop: CASSVALQETQYF. In DNA form, the CDR3 reads TGTGCCAGCAGCGTGGCCCTTCAAGAGACCCAGTACTTC.